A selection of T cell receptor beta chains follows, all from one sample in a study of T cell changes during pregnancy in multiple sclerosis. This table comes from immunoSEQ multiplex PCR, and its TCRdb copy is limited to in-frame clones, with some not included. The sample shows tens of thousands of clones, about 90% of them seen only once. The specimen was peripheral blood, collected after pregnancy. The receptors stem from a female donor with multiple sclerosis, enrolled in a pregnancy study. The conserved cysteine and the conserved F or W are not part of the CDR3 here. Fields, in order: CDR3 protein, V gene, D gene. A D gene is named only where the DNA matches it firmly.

cdr3_aa: ASSSGTGWMGEAF
v_call: TRBV5-6
d_call: NA

cdr3_aa: AISPQGSSNYGYT
v_call: TRBV10-3
d_call: NA

cdr3_aa: ASSPTGANQPQH
v_call: TRBV5-6
d_call: TRBD1

cdr3_aa: ASSLEDSYGYT
v_call: TRBV5-5
d_call: NA

cdr3_aa: ASSQAAGEDYNEQF
v_call: TRBV4-1
d_call: TRBD2

cdr3_aa: ASSQEEGGTGDLSGNTIY
v_call: TRBV4-1
d_call: TRBD1

cdr3_aa: AWSHGESQPQH
v_call: TRBV30
d_call: NA

cdr3_aa: ASSLGQQETQY
v_call: TRBV5-1
d_call: NA

cdr3_aa: ASSFRDPSQGGYT
v_call: TRBV7-9
d_call: NA

cdr3_aa: ASSPSFETSSWNEQF
v_call: TRBV18
d_call: TRBD2

cdr3_aa: ASSLDRGYEQY
v_call: TRBV7-3
d_call: TRBD1

cdr3_aa: ASSLGKVDEQY
v_call: TRBV28
d_call: NA

cdr3_aa: ASSTIIDAHGYT
v_call: TRBV19
d_call: NA

cdr3_aa: ASSYGGLAGELF
v_call: TRBV27
d_call: NA

cdr3_aa: ASSPISGSYEQY
v_call: TRBV5-4
d_call: NA